This T cell receptor (beta chain) came from a study of molecular identifiers for immune sequencing clone quantification. One entry per CDR3 protein, called by TCRdb with MiXCR from the PCR reads. Altogether more than 550,000 distinct CDR3 sequences are present, about 25% being singletons, with the ten largest covering about 0.84%. Trimming stripped 5 bases from V and 2 bases from J, with 16 bases between. CDR1 is SEHNR and CDR2 is FQNEAQ in the germline V gene (reference sequence). The CDR3 totals 15 residues. Sorting was used to obtain naive CD8 T cells (CD8+CD4-CCR7+CD45RA+). In its sample, this clonotype was seen a few times. Its specificity is not known. General study points: Spiked Jurkat TCR RNA equal to one cell could reportedly be picked out among some 1 million naive cells. Clones with over 20 RNA copies captured over 97% of effector molecules but under 1% of naive ones.

The source is a human donor in good health. Some libraries in this study had Jurkat cell RNA spiked in. Sequencing used naive CD8+ T cells from blood, with Jurkat cell RNA spiked in. Subset described: FACS-sorted CD8+CD4-CCR7+CD45RA+ naive T cells. This chain links TRBV7-9 with TRBJ2-7; D tentatively reads TRBD1 or TRBD2 (6 bases each). DNA for the CDR3: TGTGCCAGCAGCCCGAGGGGGGATATGGCCTACGAGCAGTACTTC. Amino acids: CASSPRGDMAYEQYF. The whole variable domain, filled in from reference TRBV7-9 and TRBJ2-7, reads DTGVSQNPRHKITKRGQNVTFRCDPISEHNRLYWYRQTLGQGPEFLTYFQNEAQLEKSRLLSDRFSAERPKGSFSTLEIQRTEQGDSAMYLCASSPRGDMAYEQYFGPGTRLTVT.